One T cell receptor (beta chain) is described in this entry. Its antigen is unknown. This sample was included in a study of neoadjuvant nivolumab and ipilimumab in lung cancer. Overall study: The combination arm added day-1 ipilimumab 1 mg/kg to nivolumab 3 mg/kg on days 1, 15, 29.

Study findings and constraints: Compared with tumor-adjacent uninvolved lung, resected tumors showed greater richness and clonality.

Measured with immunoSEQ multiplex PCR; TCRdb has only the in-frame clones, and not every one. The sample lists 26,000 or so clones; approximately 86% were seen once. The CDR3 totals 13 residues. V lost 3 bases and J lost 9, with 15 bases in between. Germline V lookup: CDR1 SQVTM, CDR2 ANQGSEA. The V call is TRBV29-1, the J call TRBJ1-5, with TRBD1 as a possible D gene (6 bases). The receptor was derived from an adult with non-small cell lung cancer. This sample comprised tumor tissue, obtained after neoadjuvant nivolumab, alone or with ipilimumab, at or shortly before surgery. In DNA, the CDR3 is TGCAGCGTTGAGTACAGGGAAGGCTGGCCCCAGCATTTT. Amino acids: CSVEYREGWPQHF. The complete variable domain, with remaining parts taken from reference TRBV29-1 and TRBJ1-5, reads SAVISQKPSRDICQRGTSLTIQCQVDSQVTMMFWYRQQPGQSLTLIATANQGSEATYESGFVIDKFPISRPNLTFSTLTVSNMSPEDSSIYLCSVEYREGWPQHFGDGTRLSIL.